This paragraph reports one TCR beta chain. The target antigen is unknown. These data are taken from a study of T cell responses to AZD1222 COVID-19 vaccine. General study findings and limits: It was only 6 or 7 AZD1222 recipients who were seropositive at baseline. Donors skewed white British and female; clonal diversity was possibly underestimated.

Sequenced by immunoSEQ multiplex PCR; TCRdb stores in-frame clones only, minus some. The table has approximately 42,000 clones, about 87% seen once. Here the sequenced sample was peripheral blood, taken 28 days after the second AZD1222 dose. This receptor was identified in an adult who received the AZD1222 COVID-19 vaccine.

In DNA, the CDR3 is TGTGCCAGCAGCTTCAGCGGAGTTGGGACAGATACGCAGTATTTT. Protein product: CASSFSGVGTDTQYF. V gene TRBV7-3 combines with J gene TRBJ2-3; the D gene is possibly TRBD2 (5 bases). V was shortened by 3 bases and J by 3 bases, with 13 bases between the two germline ends. CDR1 is SGHTA and CDR2 is FQGTGA in the germline V gene. There are 15 residues in the CDR3.